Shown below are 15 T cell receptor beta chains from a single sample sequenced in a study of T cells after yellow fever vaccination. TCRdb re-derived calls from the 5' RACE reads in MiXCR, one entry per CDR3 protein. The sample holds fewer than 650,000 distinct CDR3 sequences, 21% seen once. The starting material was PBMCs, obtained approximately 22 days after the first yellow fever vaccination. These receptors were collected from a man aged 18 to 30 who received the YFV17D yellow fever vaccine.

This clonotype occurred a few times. CDR3 loop: CASSLAPGATYEQYF. CDR3 sequence (DNA): TGCGCCAGCAGCTTGGCCCCAGGGGCAACCTACGAGCAGTACTTC. The genes are TRBV5-1 and TRBJ2-7; maybe TRBD1 (6 bases). This CDR3 contains 15 residues. The germline V and J ends were trimmed by 0 bases and 2 bases, with 12 bases remaining between them. The V gene's germline CDR1 is SGHRS and CDR2 YFSETQ.

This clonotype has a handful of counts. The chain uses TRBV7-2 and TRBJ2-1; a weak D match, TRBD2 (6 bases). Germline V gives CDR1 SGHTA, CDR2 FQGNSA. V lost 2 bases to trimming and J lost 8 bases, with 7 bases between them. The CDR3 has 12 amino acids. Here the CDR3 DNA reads TGTGCCAGCAGCTTATGGAGGGATGAGCAGTTCTTC. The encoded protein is CASSLWRDEQFF.

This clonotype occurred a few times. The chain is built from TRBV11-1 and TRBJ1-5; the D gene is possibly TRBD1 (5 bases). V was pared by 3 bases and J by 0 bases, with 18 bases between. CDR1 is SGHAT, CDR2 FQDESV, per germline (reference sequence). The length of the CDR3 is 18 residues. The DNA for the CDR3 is TGTGCCAGCAGCTTGGGACGGTTGATAGACGATAGCAATCAGCCCCAGCATTTT. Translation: CASSLGRLIDDSNQPQHF.

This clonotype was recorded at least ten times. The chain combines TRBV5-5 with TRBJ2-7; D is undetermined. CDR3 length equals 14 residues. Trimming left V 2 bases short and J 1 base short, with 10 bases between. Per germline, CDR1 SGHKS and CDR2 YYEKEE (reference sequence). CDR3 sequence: CASSLRAESYEQYF. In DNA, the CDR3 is TGTGCCAGCAGCTTACGCGCAGAATCCTACGAGCAGTACTTC.

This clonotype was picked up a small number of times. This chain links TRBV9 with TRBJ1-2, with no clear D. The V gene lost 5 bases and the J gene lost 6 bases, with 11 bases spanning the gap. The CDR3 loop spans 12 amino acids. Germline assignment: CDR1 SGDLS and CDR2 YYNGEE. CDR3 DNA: TGTGCCAGCAGGGATGGGTTGGATGGCTACACCTTC. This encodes CASRDGLDGYTF.

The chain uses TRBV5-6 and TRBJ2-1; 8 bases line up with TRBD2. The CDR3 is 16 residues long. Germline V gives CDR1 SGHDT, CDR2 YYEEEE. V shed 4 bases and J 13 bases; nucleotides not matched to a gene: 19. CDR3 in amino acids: CASSHTIGMRGVFQFF. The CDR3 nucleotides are TGTGCCAGCAGCCATACCATCGGCATGCGGGGGGTGTTCCAGTTCTTC. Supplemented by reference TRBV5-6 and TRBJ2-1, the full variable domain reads DAGVTQSPTHLIKTRGQQVTLRCSPKSGHDTVSWYQQALGQGPQFIFQYYEEEERQRGNFPDRFSGHQFPNYSSELNVNALLLGDSALYLCASSHTIGMRGVFQFFGPGTRLTVL.

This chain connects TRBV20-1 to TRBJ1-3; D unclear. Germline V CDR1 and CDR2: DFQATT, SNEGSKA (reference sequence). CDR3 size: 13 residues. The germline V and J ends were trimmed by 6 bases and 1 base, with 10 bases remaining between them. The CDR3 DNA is TGCAGTGCACGAGGACTGTCTGGAAACACCATATATTTT. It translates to CSARGLSGNTIYF.

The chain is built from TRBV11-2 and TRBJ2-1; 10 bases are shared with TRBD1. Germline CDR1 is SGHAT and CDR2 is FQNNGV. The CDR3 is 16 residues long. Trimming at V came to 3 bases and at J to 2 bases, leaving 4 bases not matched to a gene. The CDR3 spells CASSFLDRGAYNEQFF. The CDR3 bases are TGTGCCAGCAGCTTTTTGGACAGGGGGGCCTACAATGAGCAGTTCTTC. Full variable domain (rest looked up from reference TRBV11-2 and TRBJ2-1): EAGVAQSPRYKIIEKRQSVAFWCNPISGHATLYWYQQILGQGPKLLIQFQNNGVVDDSQLPKDRFSAERLKGVDSTLKIQPAKLEDSAVYLCASSFLDRGAYNEQFFGPGTRLTVL.

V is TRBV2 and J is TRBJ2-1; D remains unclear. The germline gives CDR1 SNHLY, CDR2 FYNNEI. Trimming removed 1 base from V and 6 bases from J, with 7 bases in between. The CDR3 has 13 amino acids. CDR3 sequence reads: CASSEGLVNEQFF. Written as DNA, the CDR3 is TGTGCCAGCAGTGAAGGCCTCGTCAATGAGCAGTTCTTC.

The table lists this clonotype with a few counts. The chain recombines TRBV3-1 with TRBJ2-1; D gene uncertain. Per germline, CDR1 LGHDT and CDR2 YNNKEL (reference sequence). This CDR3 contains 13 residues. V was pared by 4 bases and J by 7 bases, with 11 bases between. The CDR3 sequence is CASSLRGPNEQFF. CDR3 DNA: TGTGCCAGCAGCCTCAGAGGTCCGAATGAGCAGTTCTTC.

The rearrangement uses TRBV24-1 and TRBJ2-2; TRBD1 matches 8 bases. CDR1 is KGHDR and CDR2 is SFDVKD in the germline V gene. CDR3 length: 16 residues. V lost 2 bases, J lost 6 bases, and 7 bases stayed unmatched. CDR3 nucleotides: TGTGCCACCAGTGATTCAACAGGACAGGGCCCCGGGGAGCTGTTTTTT. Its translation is CATSDSTGQGPGELFF.

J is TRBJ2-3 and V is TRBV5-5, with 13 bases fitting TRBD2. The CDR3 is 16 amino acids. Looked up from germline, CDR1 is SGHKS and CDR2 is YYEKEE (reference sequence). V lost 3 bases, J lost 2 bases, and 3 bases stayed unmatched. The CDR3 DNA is TGTGCCAGCAGCTCCGGGACTAGCGGGGCCACAGATACGCAGTATTTT. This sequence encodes CASSSGTSGATDTQYF. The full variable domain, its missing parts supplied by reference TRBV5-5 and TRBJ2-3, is DAGVTQSPTHLIKTRGQQVTLRCSPISGHKSVSWYQQVLGQGPQFIFQYYEKEERGRGNFPDRFSARQFPNYSSELNVNALLLGDSALYLCASSSGTSGATDTQYFGPGTRLTVL.

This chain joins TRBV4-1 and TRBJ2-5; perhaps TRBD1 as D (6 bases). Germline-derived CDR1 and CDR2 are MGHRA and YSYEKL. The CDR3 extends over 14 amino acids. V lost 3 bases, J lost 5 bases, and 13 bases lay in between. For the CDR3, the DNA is TGCGCCAGCAGCCACCCTCCCAGGGGTGAGACCCAGTACTTC. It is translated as CASSHPPRGETQYF.

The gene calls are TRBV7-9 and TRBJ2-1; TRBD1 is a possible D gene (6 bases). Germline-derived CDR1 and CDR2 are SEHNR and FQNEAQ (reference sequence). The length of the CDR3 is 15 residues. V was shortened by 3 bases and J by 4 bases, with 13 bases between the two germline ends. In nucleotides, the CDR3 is TGTGCCAGCAGCTTGCGGCAGGGGTTATACAATGAGCAGTTCTTC. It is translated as CASSLRQGLYNEQFF.

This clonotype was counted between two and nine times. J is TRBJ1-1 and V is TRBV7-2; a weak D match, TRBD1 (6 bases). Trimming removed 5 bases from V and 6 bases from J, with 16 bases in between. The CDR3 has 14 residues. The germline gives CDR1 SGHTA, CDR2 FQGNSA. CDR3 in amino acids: CASSIRGGAAEAFF. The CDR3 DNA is TGTGCCAGCAGCATCCGGGGGGGGGCGGCTGAAGCTTTCTTT.